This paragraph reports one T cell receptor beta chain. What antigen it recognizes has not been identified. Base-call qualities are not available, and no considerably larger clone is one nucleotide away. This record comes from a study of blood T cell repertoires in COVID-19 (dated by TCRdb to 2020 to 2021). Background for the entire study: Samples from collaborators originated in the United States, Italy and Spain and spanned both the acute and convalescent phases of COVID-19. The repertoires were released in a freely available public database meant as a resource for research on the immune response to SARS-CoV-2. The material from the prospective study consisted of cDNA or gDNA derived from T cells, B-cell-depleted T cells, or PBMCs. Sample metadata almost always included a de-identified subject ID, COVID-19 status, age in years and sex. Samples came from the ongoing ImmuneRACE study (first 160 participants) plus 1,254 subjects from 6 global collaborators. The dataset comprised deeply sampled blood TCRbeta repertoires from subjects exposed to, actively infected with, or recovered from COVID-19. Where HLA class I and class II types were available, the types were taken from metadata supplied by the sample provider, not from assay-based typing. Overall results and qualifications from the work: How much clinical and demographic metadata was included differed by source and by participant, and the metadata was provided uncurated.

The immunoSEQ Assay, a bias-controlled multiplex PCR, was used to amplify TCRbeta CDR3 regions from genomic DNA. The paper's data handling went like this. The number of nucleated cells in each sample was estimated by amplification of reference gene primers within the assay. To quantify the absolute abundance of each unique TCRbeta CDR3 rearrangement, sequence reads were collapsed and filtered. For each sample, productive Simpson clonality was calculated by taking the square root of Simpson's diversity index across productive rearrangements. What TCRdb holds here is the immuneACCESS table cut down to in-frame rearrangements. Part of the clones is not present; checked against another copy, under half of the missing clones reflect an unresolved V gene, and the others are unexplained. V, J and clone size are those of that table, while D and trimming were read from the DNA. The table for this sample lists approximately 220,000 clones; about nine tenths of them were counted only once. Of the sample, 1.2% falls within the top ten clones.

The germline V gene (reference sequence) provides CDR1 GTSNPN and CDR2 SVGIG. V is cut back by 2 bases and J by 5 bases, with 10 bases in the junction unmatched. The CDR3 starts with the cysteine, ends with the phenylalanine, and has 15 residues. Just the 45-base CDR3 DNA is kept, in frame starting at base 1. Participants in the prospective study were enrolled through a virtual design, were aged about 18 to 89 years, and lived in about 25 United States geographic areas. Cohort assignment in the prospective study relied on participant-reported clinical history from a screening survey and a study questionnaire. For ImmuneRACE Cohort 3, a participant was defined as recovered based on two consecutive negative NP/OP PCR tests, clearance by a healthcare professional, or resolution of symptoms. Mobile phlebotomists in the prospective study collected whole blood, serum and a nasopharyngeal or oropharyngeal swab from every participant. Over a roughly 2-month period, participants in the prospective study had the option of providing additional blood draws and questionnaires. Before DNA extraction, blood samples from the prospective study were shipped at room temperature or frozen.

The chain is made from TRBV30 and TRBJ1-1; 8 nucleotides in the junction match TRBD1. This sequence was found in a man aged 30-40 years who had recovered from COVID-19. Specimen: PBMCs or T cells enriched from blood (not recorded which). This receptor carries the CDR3 CAWSQRQGRGTEAFF. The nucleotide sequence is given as TGTGCCTGGAGTCAAAGACAGGGGAGGGGGACTGAAGCTTTCTTT.